The 4 T cell receptor beta chains presented below share a single source sample, sequenced in a study of Graves' ophthalmopathy and Graves' hyperthyroidism. The TCR beta CDR3 regions underwent amplification from RNA transcripts. RT-PCR with HTBI primers came first, then second-round multiplex PCR. TCRdb called the multiplex PCR reads again in MiXCR, with one record for every CDR3 protein. The table shows a few hundred thousand distinct CDR3 sequences, with approximately 35% occurring only once. The source material was peripheral blood or thyroid tissue (not recorded which). The source is an adult man with Graves' hyperthyroidism.

The rearrangement joins TRBV19 to TRBJ1-5, with TRBD1 matching 8 bases. The CDR3 is made up of 15 amino acids. The trim removed 3 bases at V and 14 bases at J, leaving 15 bases unmatched. Looked up from germline, CDR1 is LNHDA and CDR2 is SQIVND (reference sequence). In DNA, the CDR3 is TGTGCCAGTAGTATTGGTGGAGCAGGGGGCGGCTTCGAGCATTTT. Protein sequence: CASSIGGAGGGFEHF.

This chain joins TRBV20-1 and TRBJ1-6; 9 nucleotides align to TRBD1. The CDR3 consists of 15 residues. CDR1 and CDR2 (germline): DFQATT, SNEGSKA (reference sequence). The junction had 9 bases not matched to a gene; V was cut back by 3 bases and J by 9 bases. The CDR3: CSASIGTGNISPLHF. The CDR3, as DNA: TGCAGTGCTAGTATCGGGACAGGGAATATTTCACCCCTCCACTTT.

Ten or more counts support this clonotype. This chain links TRBV7-8 with TRBJ2-2, with 8 positions matching TRBD1. Trimming took 2 bases from V and 4 from J; bases not matched to a gene: 15. Germline assignment: CDR1 SGHVS and CDR2 FQNEAQ. The length of the CDR3 is 19 residues. CDR3 in amino acids: CASSLYPTGVLRTTGELFF. The CDR3 nucleotides read TGTGCCAGCAGCTTATATCCGACAGGGGTCTTGAGGACCACCGGGGAGCTGTTTTTT. The complete variable domain, with remaining parts taken from reference TRBV7-8 and TRBJ2-2, reads GAGVSQSPRYKVAKRGQDVALRCDPISGHVSLFWYQQALGQGPEFLTYFQNEAQLDKSGLPSDRFFAERPEGSVSTLKIQRTQQEDSAVYLCASSLYPTGVLRTTGELFFGEGSRLTVL.

In its sample, this clonotype was seen many times. This CDR3 is CASSPGLAGVAYEQYF. CDR3 nucleotides: TGTGCCAGTAGCCCGGGACTAGCGGGAGTTGCGTACGAGCAGTACTTC. This chain links TRBV19 with TRBJ2-7, with 14 bases lining up with TRBD2. Trimming cost V 6 bases and J 4 bases; bases outside gene matches: 8. This CDR3 region has 16 residues. Germline V gives CDR1 LNHDA, CDR2 SQIVND (reference sequence).